Listed below are T cell receptor beta chains from one sample, sequenced in a study of T cell responses to AZD1222 COVID-19 vaccine. Produced via immunoSEQ multiplex PCR; TCRdb's table is partial and in-frame only. The sample comprises 90,000 to 140,000 clones, 70% to 90% of which are singletons, and 2% to 3% rests with the top ten. The sample in question was peripheral blood, obtained on day 0 of AZD1222 vaccination. These receptor sequences come from an adult in good health. CDR3s include the opening cysteine and the closing phenylalanine or tryptophan. Fields, in order: D gene, J gene, V gene, clone size, CDR3 DNA, CDR3 protein. A D gene is named only where the DNA matches it firmly. The size entry is marked missing in some rows and otherwise reads once, few, many or a size class.

>TRBD2|TRBJ2-5|TRBV15|.
TGTGCCACCAGCAGAGAAACTAGCGGGGGGCCTGGGACCCAGTACTTC
CATSRETSGGPGTQYF
>.|TRBJ2-2|TRBV3-1/TRBV3-2|.
TGTGCCAGCATGCAGGGACCCAACACCGGGGAGCTGTTTTTT
CASMQGPNTGELFF
>.|TRBJ2-7|TRBV7-6|.
TGTGCCAGCAGCTTATACGGGAGCCGTGACGAGCAGTACTTC
CASSLYGSRDEQYF
>.|TRBJ1-1|TRBV6-5|.
TGTGCCAGCACAGAGGGTCTGAACACTGAAGCTTTCTTT
CASTEGLNTEAFF
>.|TRBJ2-5|TRBV2|.
TGTGCCAGTAGACTAGATCCCCGGCAAGAGACCCAGTACTTC
CASRLDPRQETQYF
>.|TRBJ2-2|TRBV5-1|.
TGCGCCAGCAGCTTGGTTCATGGGAACACCGGGGAGCTGTTTTTT
CASSLVHGNTGELFF
>TRBD2|TRBJ2-1|TRBV5-6|.
TGTGCCAGCAGCAATAGCGGGAGGGCGTACAATGAGCAGTTCTTC
CASSNSGRAYNEQFF
>.|TRBJ2-7|TRBV29-1|.
TGCAGCGTCACTAGCCCTCGGGACGAGCAGTACTTC
CSVTSPRDEQYF
>.|TRBJ2-3|TRBV7-9|.
TGTGCCAGCAGTGTTTTTCGCGGGCCGTCCGATACGCAGTATTTT
CASSVFRGPSDTQYF
>.|TRBJ1-5|TRBV4-1|.
TGCGCCAGCAGCCGTGGGGTGGTGATAGGTTCGGACAATTATCAGCCCCAGCATTTT
CASSRGVVIGSDNYQPQHF
>.|TRBJ2-7|TRBV27|.
TGTGCCAGCAGTTTATCGGGCCGCCTCTACGAGCAGTACTTC
CASSLSGRLYEQYF
>TRBD1|TRBJ1-5|TRBV2|once
TGTGCCAGCAGTGCCGGGACAGGGGGACAGCCCCAGCATTTT
CASSAGTGGQPQHF
>.|TRBJ2-1|TRBV29-1|.
TGCAGCGTTGAATATCGGGATGAGCAGTTCTTC
CSVEYRDEQFF
>TRBD2|TRBJ2-1|TRBV6-5|.
TGTGCCAGCAGTTACGGAGCGGGGGGCCACAATGAGCAGTTCTTC
CASSYGAGGHNEQFF
>TRBD2|TRBJ2-1|TRBV7-2|.
TGTGCCAGCAGCTTAGAGCGTCTAGCGGGAGGCAATGAGCAGTTCTTC
CASSLERLAGGNEQFF
>TRBD2|TRBJ2-1|TRBV18|once
TGTGCCAGCTCACCCAGCGGGGGACTGCAGTTCTTC
CASSPSGGLQFF
>.|TRBJ1-4|TRBV2|.
TGTGCCAGCAGCGGAGGGAATGAAAAACTGTTTTTT
CASSGGNEKLFF
>.|TRBJ2-1|TRBV4-1|.
TGCGCCAGCAGCCAAGATATTAACAATGAGCAGTTCTTC
CASSQDINNEQFF
>.|TRBJ1-5|TRBV4-2|.
TGTGCCAGCAGCCAAGCCTCTATGGGGGTTGAGGGAAATCAGCCCCAGCATTTT
CASSQASMGVEGNQPQHF
>TRBD1|TRBJ1-4|TRBV9|once
TGTGCCAGCAGCCCAGGGACAGCAACTAATGAAAAACTGTTTTTT
CASSPGTATNEKLFF
>.|TRBJ1-6|TRBV28|.
TGTGCCAGCAAACGGGGGAATTCACCCCTCCACTTT
CASKRGNSPLHF
>TRBD1|TRBJ1-1|TRBV18|.
TGTGCCAGCTCGCTACGACAGACAGGGTCGGACACTGAAGCTTTCTTT
CASSLRQTGSDTEAFF
>.|TRBJ1-5|TRBV28|few
TGTGCCAGCAGTTTAGAACAGATTAATCAGCCCCAGCATTTT
CASSLEQINQPQHF
>.|TRBJ1-6|TRBV5-4|.
TGTGCCAGCAGCCCGACAGTGACGAATTCACCCCTCCACTTT
CASSPTVTNSPLHF
>.|TRBJ2-1|TRBV9|once
TGTGCCAGCAGCGTAGAGGGAAGCGGGCGGAACAATGAGCAGTTCTTC
CASSVEGSGRNNEQFF
>.|TRBJ1-1|TRBV2|.
TGTGCCAGCACCGGACAGTTCATGAACACTGAAGCTTTCTTT
CASTGQFMNTEAFF
>.|TRBJ2-5|TRBV5-1|once
TGCGCCAGCAGCACCGGACAAGTCCAAGAGACCCAGTACTTC
CASSTGQVQETQYF
>.|TRBJ1-5|TRBV2|.
TGTGCCAGCAGTAAAGACAGCCCTCAGCCCCAGCATTTT
CASSKDSPQPQHF
>.|TRBJ1-3|TRBV29-1|.
TGCAGCGTTGATGGGGCTGGAAACACCATATATTTT
CSVDGAGNTIYF
>TRBD2|TRBJ2-7|TRBV5-4|.
TGTGCCAGCAGCGATACTAGCGGGAGGGCTGTTTCCTACGAGCAGTACTTC
CASSDTSGRAVSYEQYF
>.|TRBJ1-6|TRBV7-9|.
TGTGCCAGCAGCTTAGTCGGGGGGCCCTATAATTCACCCCTCCACTTT
CASSLVGGPYNSPLHF
>TRBD1|TRBJ1-2|TRBV2|.
TGTGCCAGCAGTCTAAAGACAGGGGTAGGCTACACCTTC
CASSLKTGVGYTF
>TRBD1|TRBJ1-3|TRBV5-4|.
TGTGCCAGCAGCCTCGGGACAGGGCTTGGAAACACCATATATTTT
CASSLGTGLGNTIYF
>.|TRBJ1-1|TRBV6-2/TRBV6-3|once
TGTGCCAGCAGTTACTCAACGGGGTATTGGGCTGAAGCTTTCTTT
CASSYSTGYWAEAFF
>.|TRBJ2-5|TRBV5-8|.
TGTGCCAGCAGCAATCTGGCACCCCAAGAGACCCAGTACTTC
CASSNLAPQETQYF
>.|TRBJ2-7|TRBV28|.
TGTGCCAGCAGTCAGGCCGGGCAGGGAATCTACGAGCAGTACTTC
CASSQAGQGIYEQYF
>.|TRBJ2-2|TRBV7-7|.
TGTGCTAGCAGCTTAGATACGGTCAACACCGGGGAGCTGTTTTTT
CASSLDTVNTGELFF
>.|TRBJ1-1|TRBV6-1|.
TGTGCCAGCAGTGAGCAGGACGGCGCCGAAGCTTTCTTT
CASSEQDGAEAFF
>TRBD2|TRBJ2-7|TRBV16|.
TGTGCCAGCAGCCCCGGGGGGACCCACGAGCAGTACTTC
CASSPGGTHEQYF
>TRBD1|TRBJ1-6|TRBV25-1|.
TGTGCCAGCAGGGGACAGGGAGATTCACCCCTCCACTTT
CASRGQGDSPLHF
>.|TRBJ1-1|TRBV19|.
TGTGCCAGTAGTCCCCTGGGGATTGAGGGCACTGAAGCTTTCTTT
CASSPLGIEGTEAFF
>.|TRBJ2-6|TRBV11-2|.
TGTGCCAGCAGCTTAGGGATCGGCCGCTCTGGGGCCAACGTCCTGACTTTC
CASSLGIGRSGANVLTF
>.|TRBJ1-1|TRBV11-3|.
TGTGCCAGCAGCTTAGGGTACGGAACTGAAGCTTTCTTT
CASSLGYGTEAFF
>.|TRBJ2-3|TRBV11-3|.
TGTGCCAGCAGCCAAGACTGGGGAGATACGCAGTATTTT
CASSQDWGDTQYF
>TRBD1|TRBJ1-3|TRBV7-9|.
TGTGCCAGCAGCCTCGGACAGGGCTTAGGGCGAAACACCATATATTTT
CASSLGQGLGRNTIYF
>TRBD2|TRBJ2-7|TRBV2|.
TGTGCCAGCAGCGGTCTTAGCGGGAGTGGGGACGAGCAGTACTTC
CASSGLSGSGDEQYF
>.|TRBJ2-1|TRBV11-2|.
TGTGCCAGCAGCTTAGGTTTAGCTGAGCAGTTCTTC
CASSLGLAEQFF
>TRBD1|TRBJ2-2|TRBV7-8|.
TGTGCCAGCAGCTTAGCTCGGGACAGTCCGAACACCGGGGAGCTGTTTTTT
CASSLARDSPNTGELFF
>.|TRBJ1-5|TRBV27|few
TGTGCCAGCAGTTTGGGGGGTGCCGGTCAGCCCCAGCATTTT
CASSLGGAGQPQHF
>.|TRBJ1-1|TRBV10-3|.
TGTGCCATCAGTGAGTGGGGTGGGGGTACTGAAGCTTTCTTT
CAISEWGGGTEAFF
>.|TRBJ2-3|TRBV5-8|.
TGTGCCAGCAGCTTGGCAGGACGCGGCAGGGATACGCAGTATTTT
CASSLAGRGRDTQYF
>.|TRBJ1-2|TRBV5-4|.
TGTGCCAGCAGTTTGGGGGGGCAGCCGGTCTATGGCTACACCTTC
CASSLGGQPVYGYTF
>TRBD2|TRBJ2-5|TRBV6-4|once
TGTGCCAGCAGTGCTGGGACTAGCGGGGGCCAAGAGACCCAGTACTTC
CASSAGTSGGQETQYF
>.|TRBJ2-2|TRBV11-3|.
TGTGCCAGCAGCCTAACGACTTACGGGACTTCACGCGGGGAGCTGTTTTTT
CASSLTTYGTSRGELFF
>TRBD2|TRBJ2-7|TRBV12-3/TRBV12-4|.
TGTGCCAGCAGGTCTAGCGGGAGTAACGAGCAGTACTTC
CASRSSGSNEQYF
>TRBD2|TRBJ2-7|TRBV5-1|.
TGCGCCAGCAGCTCGGGACTAACTACCTACGAGCAGTACTTC
CASSSGLTTYEQYF
>.|TRBJ2-3|TRBV28|.
TGTGCCAGCAGCTCATCCCCGATCACAGATACGCAGTATTTT
CASSSSPITDTQYF
>TRBD1|TRBJ1-5|TRBV3-1/TRBV3-2|.
TGTGCCAGCAGTCAGGGACAGGGAAGCAATCAGCCCCAGCATTTT
CASSQGQGSNQPQHF
>.|TRBJ2-6|TRBV19|.
TGTGCCAGTAGTATCTCCCCCAGGGGTCGGTCTGGGGCCAACGTCCTGACTTTC
CASSISPRGRSGANVLTF